Below are 25 T cell receptor beta chains sequenced from a single sample in a study of metastatic and nonmetastatic thyroid tumors. No patient had received any treatment before thyroid surgery. TCRdb reprocessed the PCR reads via MiXCR. The data show 25,000 to 30,000 clones, 20% to 30% seen once. The sequencing input was blood. The receptors originated from a female donor with papillary thyroid cancer or a benign thyroid nodule (not recorded which). Some clones in this sample may be carry-over from other donors' samples.

This clone appeared a few times. This rearrangement joins TRBV28 to TRBJ1-6, with D possibly TRBD1 on 6 matching bases. Germline V CDR1 and CDR2: MDHEN, SYDVKM. This CDR3 has 14 amino acids. V lost 2 bases, J lost 11 bases, and 13 bases lay in between. The CDR3 region has the DNA TGTGCCAGCAGTTTAAGCAGGGGTTATACACCCCTCCACTTT. Translated, it gives CASSLSRGYTPLHF.

This clone is labeled medium-sized. The rearrangement uses TRBV5-1 and TRBJ1-2; D possibly corresponds to TRBD1 (5 bases). V lost 5 bases, J lost 8 bases, and 19 bases lay in between. Germline CDR1 and CDR2: SGHRS and YFSETQ. CDR3 length: 14 residues. The CDR3 DNA reads as TGCGCCAGCAGGAAAGGTCGGGACCAGGCAGGCTACACCTTC. Encoded protein: CASRKGRDQAGYTF. Combining the CDR3 with reference TRBV5-1 and TRBJ1-2 gives the whole variable domain KAGVTQTPRYLIKTRGQQVTLSCSPISGHRSVSWYQQTPGQGLQFLFEYFSETQRNKGNFPGRFSGRQFSNSRSEMNVSTLELGDSALYLCASRKGRDQAGYTFGSGTRLTVV.

In the case of this clone: Relative to the germline gene, one junction end is altered; a read error may explain this. The chain uses TRBV7-8 and TRBJ1-6, with no clear D. Germline-derived CDR1 and CDR2 are SGHVS and FQNEAQ. The CDR3 is made up of 14 amino acids. CDR3 nucleotides: TGTGCCGGCAGCTTATGGGGTAGGGATTCACCCCTCCACTTT. Translated, it gives CAGSLWGRDSPLHF.

In this sample, this clone turned up a few times. This sequence joins TRBV12-3 or TRBV12-4 and TRBJ1-2, with D perhaps TRBD1 (5 bases). CDR3 size: 14 residues. The V and J ends lost 6 bases and 8 bases respectively, with 19 bases between them. CDR3 bases: TGTGCCAGCAGCTGGGGAGGGGTAGGAGGAGGCTACACCTTC. Translated, it gives CASSWGGVGGGYTF.

This clone turned up a few times. The chain couples TRBV27 to TRBJ2-7; D not resolved. V was trimmed by 3 bases and J by 7 bases, leaving 13 bases between them. CDR3 size: 13 residues. Germline CDR1 MNHEY, CDR2 SMNVEV (reference sequence). DNA of the CDR3: TGTGCCAGCAGTTTTTGGTCATCCTTAGAGCAGTACTTC. The encoded protein is CASSFWSSLEQYF.

The genes are TRBV30 and TRBJ2-7; TRBD2 matches at 11 bases. This CDR3 spans 13 amino acids. The V and J ends lost 0 bases and 5 bases, in that order; junction bases with no gene match: 0. Germline CDR1 is GTSNPN and CDR2 is SVGIG (reference sequence). CDR3 in amino acids: CAWSVLAGDEQYF. The CDR3 nucleotides are TGTGCCTGGAGTGTACTAGCGGGAGACGAGCAGTACTTC.

To note about this clone: Sequence at one end of the junction differs from germline and may be a read error. The chain is built from TRBV6-1 and TRBJ2-1, with D maybe TRBD2 (5 bases). This CDR3 has 13 amino acids. CDR1 and CDR2 (germline): MNHNS, SASEGT. In DNA, the CDR3 is TGTGTCAGCAGTGCGGGTACCTACAATGAGCAGTTCTTC. Protein product: CVSSAGTYNEQFF.

This clone was recorded at least ten times. A much larger clone sits a single nucleotide away, making a read error possible. The sample has other DNA sequences that encode this CDR3 too. V usage is TRBV7-6 and J usage is TRBJ1-1, with D hard to call. In germline, CDR1 is SGHVS, CDR2 FNYEAQ. The CDR3 totals 14 residues. As DNA, the CDR3 is TGTGCCAGCAGCTTAGTGGGCAAGAACACCGAAGCTTTCTTT. This encodes CASSLVGKNTEAFF. Combining the CDR3 with reference TRBV7-6 and TRBJ1-1 gives the whole variable domain GAGVSQSPRYKVTKRGQDVALRCDPISGHVSLYWYRQALGQGPEFLTYFNYEAQQDKSGLPNDRFSAERPEGSISTLTIQRTEQRDSAMYRCASSLVGKNTEAFFGQGTRLTVV.

CDR3 in DNA: TGTGCCAGCAGCTTAGGCGGGGCCACAGATACGCAGTATTTT. Translating it yields CASSLGGATDTQYF. The V call is TRBV7-2, the J call TRBJ2-3; D is possibly TRBD2 (6 bases). Germline CDR1 reads SGHTA; CDR2 reads FQGNSA. This CDR3 contains 14 residues. Trimming removed 1 base from V and 2 bases from J, with 7 bases in between.

This clone has a count of ten or more. This rearrangement joins TRBV6-1 to TRBJ2-2, with 9 bases lining up with TRBD2. The CDR3 has 15 amino acids. Trimming cost V 7 bases and J 4 bases; bases outside gene matches: 7. Germline CDR1 reads MNHNS; CDR2 reads SASEGT. The CDR3 nucleotides read TGTGCCAGCAAGATAGCGGGAGAAGGCACCGGGGAGCTGTTTTTT. Translating it yields CASKIAGEGTGELFF.

The chain joins TRBV2 to TRBJ2-7; tentatively, D is TRBD2 (6 bases). V was clipped by 2 bases and J by 12 bases, with 23 bases between them. From germline, CDR1 is SNHLY and CDR2 FYNNEI. The CDR3 spans 15 residues. DNA of the CDR3: TGTGCCAGCAGTGAAAGGCCTCCTAGCGTGAGGGCCTTGTACGTC. This sequence encodes CASSERPPSVRALYV.

This clone was observed at least ten times. This rearrangement joins TRBV9 to TRBJ2-4; D may be TRBD1 or TRBD2 (6 bases each). This CDR3 region has 14 residues. Germline V lookup: CDR1 SGDLS, CDR2 YYNGEE. The V end was cut by 0 bases, the J end by 6 bases, with 10 bases between. CDR3 protein: CASSVGGAGNIQYF. For the CDR3, the DNA is TGTGCCAGCAGCGTAGGGGGGGCAGGAAACATTCAGTACTTC.

The rearrangement links TRBV11-2 to TRBJ1-1; the D is unclear. Germline lookup yields CDR1 SGHAT and CDR2 FQNNGV. The V and J ends lost 5 bases and 3 bases respectively, with 4 bases between them. CDR3 size: 11 residues. CDR3 protein: CASSPDTEAFF. CDR3 in DNA: TGTGCCAGCAGCCCGGACACTGAAGCTTTCTTT.

This clone has at least ten counts. The chain uses TRBV12-3 or TRBV12-4 and TRBJ1-1; no firm D call. Trimming removed 1 base from V and 1 base from J, with 10 bases in between. This CDR3 is 15 amino acids long. The CDR3 DNA reads TGTGCCAGCAGTTTAGATAGGGTTTGGAACACTGAAGCTTTCTTT. Protein product: CASSLDRVWNTEAFF.

By share, this clone ranks as medium-sized (0.01 to 0.1%). The chain combines TRBV6-2 or TRBV6-3 with TRBJ1-1; no firm D call. The CDR3 consists of 14 residues. The germline gives CDR1 MNHEY, CDR2 SVGEGT. Trimming pared 7 bases from V and 0 bases from J, leaving 12 bases between. CDR3 sequence reads: CASTLTGLNTEAFF. The CDR3 DNA follows: TGTGCCAGCACCTTGACGGGGTTGAACACTGAAGCTTTCTTT.

At least ten counts were recorded for this clone. The rearrangement joins TRBV5-1 to TRBJ2-1, with 10 bases identical to TRBD2. V lost 0 bases, J lost 9 bases, and 6 bases stayed unmatched. This CDR3 contains 15 residues. Germline V gene lookup returns CDR1 SGHRS and CDR2 YFSETQ. CDR3 residues: CASSLESGRVSEQFF. The CDR3 region has the DNA TGCGCCAGCAGCTTGGAGAGCGGGAGGGTTAGTGAGCAGTTCTTC.

By its share, this clone is medium-sized. The V gene is TRBV12-5, the J gene TRBJ1-1; no reliable D call. CDR3 length: 12 residues. Trimming pared 4 bases from V and 8 bases from J, leaving 11 bases between. The germline V gene encodes CDR1 LGHNT and CDR2 FRNRAP. CDR3 sequence reads: CASGSYDGEAFF. DNA for the CDR3: TGTGCTAGTGGTTCCTATGACGGAGAAGCTTTCTTT. The whole variable domain, filled in from reference TRBV12-5 and TRBJ1-1, reads DARVTQTPRHKVTEMGQEVTMRCQPILGHNTVFWYRQTMMQGLELLAYFRNRAPLDDSGMPKDRFSAEMPDATLATLKIQPSEPRDSAVYFCASGSYDGEAFFGQGTRLTVV.

This clone was observed at least ten times. The chain employs TRBV4-1 and TRBJ1-2, with unresolved D. The CDR3 has 16 amino acids. Trimming stripped 2 bases from V and 6 bases from J, with 19 bases between. From germline, CDR1 is MGHRA and CDR2 YSYEKL. The CDR3 bases are TGCGCCAGCAGCCAATCCTCGACGCCAGCGTCGAATGGCTACACCTTC. This translates into CASSQSSTPASNGYTF.

The chain joins TRBV20-1 to TRBJ1-5; D remains ambiguous. The V gene lost 3 bases and the J gene lost 5 bases, with 11 bases spanning the gap. The CDR3 sequence is 13 residues long. Germline V gene data show CDR1 as DFQATT and CDR2 as SNEGSKA (reference sequence). The CDR3 DNA is TGCAGTGCTAGTTACAGCCCCGATCAGCCCCAGCATTTT. This encodes CSASYSPDQPQHF.

There are a few counts of this clone. This may arise from a read error, as a much more abundant clone is one base away. Likely a read error: the CDR3 ends without its conserved phenylalanine or tryptophan. This rearrangement joins TRBV14 to TRBJ2-3; 8 bases map to TRBD2. V gave up 2 bases and J gave up 1 base; unmatched junction bases: 2. Looked up from germline, CDR1 is SGHDN and CDR2 is FVKESK. This CDR3 is built from 15 residues. In DNA form, the CDR3 reads TGTGCCAGCAGCCAACCAGCGGGAGGCACAGATACGCAGTATCTT. Amino acid sequence: CASSQPAGGTDTQYL.

Remarks on this clone: At one end, the junction sequence differs from germline, possibly due to a read error. The chain carries TRBV19 and TRBJ2-2, with 9 positions matching TRBD1. Germline CDR1 reads LNHDA; CDR2 reads SQIVND (reference sequence). The CDR3 length is 16 residues. In DNA form, the CDR3 reads TGTGCCAGTATTATAGGGACAGGGCAGAGAGACCGGGAGCTGTTTTTT. Residues: CASIIGTGQRDRELFF.

This clone has more than one count but fewer than ten. The chain combines TRBV7-3 with TRBJ2-3, with 7 bases that match TRBD2. In germline, CDR1 is SGHTA, CDR2 FQGTGA. J gave up 4 bases and V 4 bases, and 14 bases lay outside the gene matches. CDR3 length: 17 residues. The CDR3 sequence: CASSYLGGWRGADTQYF. For the CDR3, the DNA is TGTGCCAGCAGCTACTTGGGGGGGTGGCGAGGAGCAGATACGCAGTATTTT.

The chain joins TRBV6-4 to TRBJ2-2; no firm D call. V lost 2 bases, J lost 3 bases, and 4 bases lay in between. Germline values: CDR1 MRHNA, CDR2 SNTAGT. The CDR3 totals 13 residues. CDR3 bases: TGTGCCAGCAGTGACAGGGACACCGGGGAGCTGTTTTTT. The encoded protein is CASSDRDTGELFF.

This clone has ten or more counts. The chain couples TRBV4-1 to TRBJ2-3, with D possibly being TRBD1 or TRBD2 (5 bases each). The germline V gene encodes CDR1 MGHRA and CDR2 YSYEKL. The CDR3 is 16 amino acids. Trimming pared 4 bases from V and 0 bases from J, leaving 14 bases between. DNA of the CDR3: TGCGCCAGCAGCCGCTACGGGACGGCTAGCACAGATACGCAGTATTTT. Its translation: CASSRYGTASTDTQYF.

The V gene is TRBV2, the J gene TRBJ2-7, with unresolved D. The CDR3 runs 13 residues. From germline, CDR1 is SNHLY and CDR2 FYNNEI. CDR3 sequence reads: CVSSEVGSYEQYV. The CDR3 DNA reads TGTGTCAGCAGTGAAGTCGGCTCCTACGAGCAGTACGTC.